What follows are 15 T cell receptor beta chains derived from one specimen sequenced in a study of T cell responses to AZD1222 COVID-19 vaccine. The table came from immunoSEQ multiplex PCR; TCRdb's copy has only in-frame clones and leaves some out. This repertoire shows around 120,000 clones, about nine tenths found once; its top ten account for less than 6%. The specimen was peripheral blood, collected on day 0 of AZD1222 vaccination. These receptors all come from an adult in good health.

The J gene is TRBJ1-1, the V gene TRBV7-2, with no clear D. Germline V CDR1 and CDR2: SGHTA, FQGNSA. Trimming stripped 5 bases from V and 4 bases from J, with 11 bases between. There are 13 residues in the CDR3. The CDR3 DNA is TGTGCCAGCAGCATGCGGACCGCCACTGAAGCTTTCTTT. Amino acid sequence: CASSMRTATEAFF.

In nucleotides, the CDR3 is TGCGCCAGCAGCAAAGGGACAGTCTATGGCTACACCTTC. Amino acid sequence: CASSKGTVYGYTF. The J gene is TRBJ1-2, the V gene TRBV5-1; 7 bases are a match to TRBD1. V dropped 4 bases and J dropped 4; count of bases not matched to a gene: 4. This CDR3 has 13 amino acids. Looked up from germline, CDR1 is SGHRS and CDR2 is YFSETQ. The full variable domain, its missing parts supplied by reference TRBV5-1 and TRBJ1-2, is KAGVTQTPRYLIKTRGQQVTLSCSPISGHRSVSWYQQTPGQGLQFLFEYFSETQRNKGNFPGRFSGRQFSNSRSEMNVSTLELGDSALYLCASSKGTVYGYTFGSGTRLTVV.

The V call is TRBV7-2, the J call TRBJ2-2; unclear D gene. Germline CDR1 reads SGHTA; CDR2 reads FQGNSA. The germline V and J ends were trimmed by 1 base and 5 bases, with 11 bases remaining between them. This CDR3 is 15 amino acids long. The CDR3 DNA is TGTGCCAGCAGCTTAGGGATATTAAAAACCGGGGAGCTGTTTTTT. Residues: CASSLGILKTGELFF.

The V call is TRBV28, the J call TRBJ1-3, with D uncertain. The germline V gene has CDR1 MDHEN and CDR2 SYDVKM. Deletions cut 2 bases from V and 4 bases from J, with 15 bases between. The CDR3 covers 16 residues. The CDR3 bases are TGTGCCAGCAGTTTAGAATGGGGAGTAGGGGGAAACACCATATATTTT. This gives the protein CASSLEWGVGGNTIYF.

The chain employs TRBV4-2 and TRBJ1-1, with 7 positions matching TRBD1. The CDR3 contains 16 residues. The V gene's germline CDR1 is LGHNA and CDR2 YNFKEQ. Unmatched junction bases numbered 7, after V lost 0 bases and J lost 3 bases. In nucleotides, the CDR3 is TGTGCCAGCAGCCAAGATGTAGGGGGCGCGGACACTGAAGCTTTCTTT. It codes for CASSQDVGGADTEAFF.

V and J are TRBV24-1 and TRBJ1-5; no clear D. Trimming removed 4 bases from V and 3 bases from J, with 9 bases in between. CDR3 length equals 14 residues. CDR1 KGHDR and CDR2 SFDVKD come from the germline V gene. The CDR3, as DNA: TGTGCCACCAGTGACGACGGACCCAATCAGCCCCAGCATTTT. This sequence encodes CATSDDGPNQPQHF.

The chain joins TRBV7-9 to TRBJ2-5, with 8 bases that match TRBD1. J lost 4 bases, V lost 5 bases, and 6 bases had no gene match. The germline gives CDR1 SEHNR, CDR2 FQNEAQ (reference sequence). The CDR3 loop spans 14 amino acids. The CDR3 bases are TGTGCCAGCAGCCGCGGACAGGGTGGAGAGACCCAGTACTTC. Translated, it gives CASSRGQGGETQYF.

The chain recombines TRBV20-1 with TRBJ2-7; D unclear. Trimming removed 3 bases from V and 5 bases from J, with 11 bases in between. The CDR3 consists of 12 residues. The germline V gene has CDR1 DFQATT and CDR2 SNEGSKA (reference sequence). The CDR3 reads CSASDLGHEQYF. The CDR3 DNA reads as TGCAGTGCTAGTGACCTGGGCCACGAGCAGTACTTC.

The gene calls are TRBV6-1 and TRBJ1-4; no clear D. Per the germline V gene, CDR1 is MNHNS and CDR2 is SASEGT. V lost 3 bases and J 8 bases, leaving 10 bases between the germline ends. The CDR3 has 13 residues. The chain's CDR3 is CASSDTAGEKLFF. The CDR3 DNA follows: TGTGCCAGCAGTGATACAGCGGGGGAAAAACTGTTTTTT.

The chain uses TRBV3-1 (or the pseudogene TRBV3-2) and TRBJ2-7; D ambiguous. CDR3 size: 12 residues. Germline V gene lookup returns CDR1 LGHDT and CDR2 YNNKEL (reference sequence). The V end was cut by 3 bases, the J end by 3 bases, with 6 bases between. The CDR3 spells CASSQNLYEQYF. In nucleotides, the CDR3 is TGTGCCAGCAGCCAGAATCTCTACGAGCAGTACTTC.

V usage is TRBV24-1 and J usage is TRBJ2-5; 10 bases fit TRBD2. J gave up 5 bases and V 7 bases, and 30 bases lay outside the gene matches. CDR1 is KGHDR, CDR2 SFDVKD, per germline. CDR3 length equals 22 residues. The CDR3 DNA is TGTGCCACCAGCCCCGGCTCCTTCCAGGGGCTAGCGGGGGATAGACTCGCCGAGACCCAGTACTTC. Encoded protein: CATSPGSFQGLAGDRLAETQYF.

The chain couples TRBV7-3 to TRBJ2-5; D might be TRBD1 (5 bases). Between the trimmed V and J ends, which lost 1 base and 1 base, there was a span of 7 bases. CDR1 is SGHTA, CDR2 FQGTGA, per germline. The CDR3 is 14 amino acids. CDR3 bases: TGTGCCAGCAGCTTAAGGGGCGCCCAAGAGACCCAGTACTTC. This encodes CASSLRGAQETQYF.

The CDR3 loop is CASSYEDSLGDIPQHF. CDR3 sequence (DNA): TGTGCCAGCAGTTACGAGGACAGCTTGGGGGATATTCCCCAGCATTTT. The chain has TRBV6-2 or TRBV6-3 and TRBJ1-5, with D perhaps TRBD1 (6 bases). The CDR3 spans 16 residues. The V end was cut by 2 bases, the J end by 10 bases, with 21 bases between. CDR1 and CDR2 from the germline V gene are MNHEY and SVGEGT.

The chain employs TRBV3-1 (or the pseudogene TRBV3-2) and TRBJ1-1; no clear D gene. This CDR3 has 15 amino acids. V dropped 1 base and J dropped 1 base, with 10 bases sitting between them. Germline V gene lookup returns CDR1 LGHDT and CDR2 YNNKEL (reference sequence). The CDR3 bases are TGTGCCAGCAGCCAAGGCAGGATCGGGAACACTGAAGCTTTCTTT. As protein: CASSQGRIGNTEAFF.

V usage is TRBV4-3 and J usage is TRBJ1-1; 10 bases align to TRBD1. Losses at the gene ends were 0 bases for V and 8 bases for J; bases not matched to a gene: 0. The CDR3 extends over 13 amino acids. The germline V gene has CDR1 LGHNA and CDR2 YSLEER. The DNA of the CDR3 is TGCGCCAGCAGCCAAGAGACAGGGGGCGAAGCTTTCTTT. It is translated as CASSQETGGEAFF.